A selection of T cell receptor beta chains follows, all from one sample in a study of shared clonotypes between healthy human individuals. Data came from immunoSEQ multiplex PCR; TCRdb stores just in-frame clones and leaves some out. This table holds roughly 2.2 million clones, less than 95% found once. Sequencing was performed on naive CD4+ T cells from PBMCs. The receptors come from a young man in good health. Some clones in this sample may be carry-over from other donors' samples. Each CDR3 is given with its conserved first and last residue. Fields, in order: D gene, CDR3 length, clone size, V gene, J gene, CDR3 DNA, CDR3 protein. The D gene is left open where the match is weak. Only some rows state a clone size, as once, few, many or a class for expanded clones.

D: -
length: 14
size: -
V: TRBV29-1
J: TRBJ1-1
DNA: TGCAGCGTTGGTGTTGGGGCAATGAACACTGAAGCTTTCTTT
CDR3: CSVGVGAMNTEAFF

D: -
length: 17
size: -
V: TRBV5-6
J: TRBJ2-5
DNA: TGTGCCAGCAGCTTGGCCTCCCAGAGCTGGTACCAAGAGACCCAGTACTTC
CDR3: CASSLASQSWYQETQYF

D: -
length: 18
size: -
V: TRBV4-3
J: TRBJ1-5
DNA: TGCGCCAGCAGCCAAGGGGCCTGGGTGGGGAATAGCAATCAGCCCCAGCATTTT
CDR3: CASSQGAWVGNSNQPQHF

D: TRBD2
length: 16
size: -
V: TRBV5-1
J: TRBJ2-3
DNA: TGCGCCAGCAGCTTATTAGCGGGAGGTATCCAAGATACGCAGTATTTT
CDR3: CASSLLAGGIQDTQYF

D: -
length: 16
size: -
V: TRBV7-9
J: TRBJ2-3
DNA: TGTGCCAGCAGCTTAGGGGCTAGCGCGGGCACAGATACGCAGTATTTT
CDR3: CASSLGASAGTDTQYF

D: -
length: 19
size: -
V: TRBV15
J: TRBJ1-1
DNA: TGTGCCACCCCCCCCGCGGACGGAGTGTTCACACAACCGAACACTGAAGCTTTCTTT
CDR3: CATPPADGVFTQPNTEAFF

D: TRBD1
length: 18
size: -
V: TRBV7-6
J: TRBJ1-4
DNA: TGTGCCAGCAGCTTACCCAGACAGGGGGCGGGGGATGGTGAAAAACTGTTTTTT
CDR3: CASSLPRQGAGDGEKLFF

D: -
length: 18
size: -
V: TRBV18
J: TRBJ2-7
DNA: TGTGCCAGCTCACCGAGGCGACCAGGGTCGGCAGCGGACCACGAGCAGTACTTC
CDR3: CASSPRRPGSAADHEQYF

D: TRBD1
length: 16
size: -
V: TRBV6-6
J: TRBJ2-1
DNA: TGTGCCAGCAGTTACCTCGGACAGGGGGCACGCAATGAGCAGTTCTTC
CDR3: CASSYLGQGARNEQFF

D: -
length: 14
size: -
V: TRBV5-5
J: TRBJ2-2
DNA: TGTGCCAGCAGCGACCGTCGGAGTTCCGGGGAGCTGTTTTTT
CDR3: CASSDRRSSGELFF

D: -
length: 16
size: -
V: TRBV5-1
J: TRBJ2-1
DNA: TGCGCCAGCAGCTTGGGACCGGGGGCCTCCTACAATGAGCAGTTCTTC
CDR3: CASSLGPGASYNEQFF

D: -
length: 16
size: -
V: TRBV10-2
J: TRBJ2-7
DNA: TGCGCCAGCAGTGAGTCCATCCTCGGGGCTCGCCGAGAGCAGTACTTC
CDR3: CASSESILGARREQYF

D: -
length: 17
size: -
V: TRBV7-2
J: TRBJ2-6
DNA: TGTGCCAGCAGCTTAGTCCCGGGGGCCAGTGGGGCCAACGTCCTGACTTTC
CDR3: CASSLVPGASGANVLTF

D: TRBD1
length: 14
size: -
V: TRBV6-1
J: TRBJ2-7
DNA: TGTGCCAGCACCTGGACAGGGGTCTCCTACGAGCAGTACTTC
CDR3: CASTWTGVSYEQYF

D: -
length: 14
size: -
V: TRBV5-1
J: TRBJ2-5
DNA: TGCGCCAGCAGCTCGGCTAGGAACCGGGAGACCCAGTACTTC
CDR3: CASSSARNRETQYF

D: -
length: 12
size: once
V: TRBV28
J: TRBJ1-5
DNA: TGTGCCAGCAGTTTAACCTACCAGCCCCAGCATTTT
CDR3: CASSLTYQPQHF

D: TRBD1
length: 14
size: once
V: TRBV7-2
J: TRBJ2-7
DNA: TGTGCCAGCAGCTTAGGACAGGGGTTCTACGAGCAGTACTTC
CDR3: CASSLGQGFYEQYF

D: TRBD1
length: 15
size: -
V: TRBV28
J: TRBJ1-2
DNA: TGTGCCAGCAGTTTAATCCCCCGGACAGGTTATGGCTACACCTTC
CDR3: CASSLIPRTGYGYTF

D: -
length: 15
size: -
V: TRBV28
J: TRBJ1-5
DNA: TGTGCCACATACTCGGATGAACTAGGCAATCAGCCCCAGCATTTT
CDR3: CATYSDELGNQPQHF

D: -
length: 16
size: few
V: TRBV19
J: TRBJ1-5
DNA: TGTGCCAGTAGTACGCTTGGGGCCGCGAGCAATCAGCCCCAGCATTTT
CDR3: CASSTLGAASNQPQHF

D: -
length: 15
size: -
V: TRBV11-2
J: TRBJ1-5
DNA: TGTGCCAGCAGCTTAGGCAGCCGGATCAATCAGCCCCAGCATTTT
CDR3: CASSLGSRINQPQHF

D: TRBD2
length: 15
size: -
V: TRBV30
J: TRBJ2-7
DNA: TGTGCCTGGACCGTTGGACTAGCGGGACTCTACGAGCAGTACTTC
CDR3: CAWTVGLAGLYEQYF

D: -
length: 15
size: -
V: TRBV9
J: TRBJ2-7
DNA: TGTGCCAGCAGCGTAGGGGCGACCGAAAGCTACGAGCAGTACTTC
CDR3: CASSVGATESYEQYF

D: -
length: 15
size: once
V: TRBV12-1
J: TRBJ2-1
DNA: TGTGCCAGCAGCCCAGGGACTAGCGGGGACAATGAGCAGTTCTTC
CDR3: CASSPGTSGDNEQFF

D: -
length: 15
size: -
V: TRBV2
J: TRBJ2-1
DNA: TGTGCCAGCAGAGGGGGCGGGAGAAAGAACAATGAGCAGTTCTTC
CDR3: CASRGGGRKNNEQFF

D: -
length: 13
size: -
V: TRBV4-1
J: TRBJ1-1
DNA: TGCGCCAGCAGCCCGGACTCCGGCAGTCGAGCTTTCTTT
CDR3: CASSPDSGSRAFF

D: -
length: 12
size: -
V: TRBV11-2
J: TRBJ2-1
DNA: TGTGCCAGCAGCTTCGGGGCTAATGAGCAGTTCTTC
CDR3: CASSFGANEQFF

D: TRBD2
length: 15
size: -
V: TRBV5-4
J: TRBJ2-5
DNA: TGTGCCAGCAGCAAAAAGCGGGAGGGCCAGGAGACCCAGTACTTC
CDR3: CASSKKREGQETQYF

D: -
length: 13
size: few
V: TRBV30
J: TRBJ1-1
DNA: TGTGCCTGGAGTCCAGCCTCGGGTACTGAAGCTTTCTTT
CDR3: CAWSPASGTEAFF

D: -
length: 14
size: -
V: TRBV5-1
J: TRBJ2-3
DNA: TGCGCCAGCAGCCTTTTGCAGGGGGGAGATACGCAGTATTTT
CDR3: CASSLLQGGDTQYF

D: -
length: 14
size: once
V: TRBV27
J: TRBJ2-1
DNA: TGTGCCAGCAGTTTATTTACTAGCCCCAATGAGCAGTTCTTC
CDR3: CASSLFTSPNEQFF

D: -
length: 13
size: -
V: TRBV7-3
J: TRBJ1-5
DNA: TGTGCCAGCAGCTTAACAAGGAATCAGCCCCAGCATTTT
CDR3: CASSLTRNQPQHF

D: TRBD2
length: 14
size: -
V: TRBV5-1
J: TRBJ2-5
DNA: TGCGCCAGCAGCTTGCTAGCGGGAGATGAGACCCAGTACTTC
CDR3: CASSLLAGDETQYF

D: -
length: 13
size: -
V: TRBV5-1
J: TRBJ2-1
DNA: TGCGCCAGCAGCTATTGGGGGGCGGTGGAGGTGTTCTTC
CDR3: CASSYWGAVEVFF

D: -
length: 15
size: -
V: TRBV19
J: TRBJ2-1
DNA: TGTGCCAGTAGCCCGTGGAGGGCCTCCTACAATGAGCAGTTCTTC
CDR3: CASSPWRASYNEQFF

D: -
length: 13
size: -
V: TRBV7-2
J: TRBJ1-1
DNA: TGTGCCAGCAGCTTAAACAGGGACACTGAAGCTTTCTTT
CDR3: CASSLNRDTEAFF

D: -
length: 15
size: -
V: TRBV28
J: TRBJ1-5
DNA: TGTGCCAGCAGTAGTGGGCAGGGAAAGAAGCAGCCCCAGCATTTT
CDR3: CASSSGQGKKQPQHF

D: TRBD1
length: 13
size: -
V: TRBV19
J: TRBJ1-2
DNA: TGTGCCAGTAGGGGACAGGGCAACTATGGCTACACCTTC
CDR3: CASRGQGNYGYTF

D: -
length: 19
size: -
V: TRBV4-2
J: TRBJ1-4
DNA: TGTGCCAGCAGCCAAGAGTTGGTTGCCGGGGTTCTGTCTAATGAAAAACTGTTTTTT
CDR3: CASSQELVAGVLSNEKLFF

D: -
length: 11
size: -
V: TRBV5-1
J: TRBJ2-7
DNA: TGCGCCAGCAGCGAAAATTACGAGCAGTACTTC
CDR3: CASSENYEQYF

D: -
length: 13
size: few
V: TRBV6-4
J: TRBJ1-4
DNA: TGTGCCAGCAGCCCCAACAGTAATGAAAAACTGTTTTTT
CDR3: CASSPNSNEKLFF

D: TRBD2
length: 16
size: -
V: TRBV4-2
J: TRBJ2-7
DNA: TGTGCCAGCAGCCAAGATGTTGGGAGGGCCTCGGGGGAGCAGTACTTC
CDR3: CASSQDVGRASGEQYF

D: -
length: 15
size: -
V: TRBV6-1
J: TRBJ2-3
DNA: TGTGCCAGCAGTGAATTCGGACGCATCACAGATACGCAGTATTTT
CDR3: CASSEFGRITDTQYF

D: -
length: 13
size: -
V: TRBV30
J: TRBJ2-1
DNA: TGTGCCTGGACGGAGGATTCCTACAATGAGCAGTTCTTC
CDR3: CAWTEDSYNEQFF

D: -
length: 13
size: few
V: TRBV30
J: TRBJ1-5
DNA: TGTGCCTGGACAGAAAATAGCAATCAGCCCCAGCATTTT
CDR3: CAWTENSNQPQHF

D: TRBD2
length: 17
size: -
V: TRBV18
J: TRBJ2-1
DNA: TGTGCCAGCTCACCACCGAACCTAGCGGGAGATGGCAATGAGCAGTTCTTC
CDR3: CASSPPNLAGDGNEQFF

D: -
length: 15
size: -
V: TRBV5-6
J: TRBJ2-6
DNA: TGTGCCAGCAGCGTTTCAGGGCTTGGGGCCAACGTCCTGACTTTC
CDR3: CASSVSGLGANVLTF

D: TRBD1
length: 13
size: -
V: TRBV28
J: TRBJ2-7
DNA: TGTGCCAGCAGACAGGGGGCGCGAATTGAGCAGTACTTC
CDR3: CASRQGARIEQYF

D: TRBD2
length: 16
size: -
V: TRBV7-3
J: TRBJ2-5
DNA: TGTGCCAGCAGCTTAAGCGGGAGGGCCGGTTCGAAGACCCAGTACTTC
CDR3: CASSLSGRAGSKTQYF

D: -
length: 17
size: -
V: TRBV7-6
J: TRBJ2-5
DNA: TGTGCCAGCAGCCCGAACCCGTTTGCGGGAATCCAAGAGACCCAGTACTTC
CDR3: CASSPNPFAGIQETQYF

D: -
length: 16
size: -
V: TRBV28
J: TRBJ2-1
DNA: TGTGCCAGCAGTTTGCGGACTGGCGGGATTGAAGATGAGCAGTTCTTC
CDR3: CASSLRTGGIEDEQFF

D: -
length: 15
size: -
V: TRBV10-3
J: TRBJ1-5
DNA: TGTGCCATCAGTGAAGGAGGGTTGAGCAATCAGCCCCAGCATTTT
CDR3: CAISEGGLSNQPQHF

D: -
length: 10
size: -
V: TRBV7-2
J: TRBJ2-3
DNA: TGTGCCAGCAGCGCACGGGGACCGTATTTT
CDR3: CASSARGPYF

D: -
length: 13
size: once
V: TRBV28
J: TRBJ1-2
DNA: TGTGCCAGCAGTTTGGACGGTAACTATGGCTACACCTTC
CDR3: CASSLDGNYGYTF

D: TRBD2
length: 13
size: -
V: TRBV14
J: TRBJ2-7
DNA: TGTGCCAGCAGCCCGGGGGGGTCCCCCCGGGTAATCTTC
CDR3: CASSPGGSPRVIF

D: -
length: 15
size: few
V: TRBV10-3
J: TRBJ1-3
DNA: TGTGCCATCAGTGATAACAGGAGCTCTGGAAACACCATATATTTT
CDR3: CAISDNRSSGNTIYF

D: TRBD1
length: 16
size: -
V: TRBV5-4
J: TRBJ1-5
DNA: TGTGCCAGCAGCTTGGGAGGGGGCGCCGGCAATCAGCCCCAGCATTTT
CDR3: CASSLGGGAGNQPQHF